This T cell receptor beta chain appears in the sequencing data of a study of cytomegalovirus exposure and HLA in healthy donors. Study-wide findings and caveats: Several top significant clusters appeared, in a later analysis, to be linked to common viral pathogens.

13 Jbeta primers and 60 Vbeta primers were used for the PCR. Source study methods: A follow-up analysis tallied tens of millions of unique TCR beta chains, roughly 10 million shared. The protocol was immunoSEQ multiplex PCR, while the TCRdb copy is restricted to in-frame clones and leaves out a portion. The V and J calls and the clone size are those of that table, but D and trimming were determined from the DNA. The table has fewer than 150,000 clones, roughly 80% seen once. Of note for this clone: The antigen remains undetermined.

CDR1 and CDR2 (germline): SGHRS, YFSETQ. With 3 bases removed from V and 11 bases from J, the gap between germline ends came to 9 bases. This CDR3 region has 11 residues. Sequenced sample: PBMCs. The TCR originated in a female donor in good health and CMV-seronegative. The genes are TRBV5-1 and TRBJ2-1; a weak D match, TRBD1 (6 bases). In nucleotides, the CDR3 is TGCGCCAGCAGCTCCCGGGACAAGCAGTTCTTC. It translates to CASSSRDKQFF.